This TCR beta chain was identified during a study of blood T cell repertoires in COVID-19. The germline CDR1 and CDR2 sequences are DFQATT and SNEGSKA (reference sequence). With 3 bases clipped from V and 4 bases from J, the junction kept 10 bases outside the gene matches. CDR3 length equals 16 residues. This clone is a singleton in its sample. Profiling relied on immunoSEQ multiplex PCR, and the TCRdb table lists in-frame clones only, not all of them. The profile covers hundreds of thousands of clones, with around 87% appearing a single time and 1.5% to 2% taken by the ten largest. Sequencing was carried out using PBMCs or T cells enriched from blood (not recorded which). This clonotype was obtained from a woman between 50 and 59 years old who had recovered from COVID-19. The chain combines TRBV20-1 with TRBJ2-1, with 9 bases lining up with TRBD2. CDR3 sequence (DNA): TGCAGTGCTAGTCCCCTACTGCGGGAGGGGTACAATGAGCAGTTCTTC. Protein product: CSASPLLREGYNEQFF.